What follows is one T cell receptor beta chain and its context. Profiling relied on immunoSEQ multiplex PCR, and the TCRdb table lists in-frame clones only, not all of them. This sample yields tens of thousands of clones, of which approximately 82% are seen a single time; approximately 10% belongs to the top ten. This entry comes from a study of blood T cell repertoires in COVID-19. Germline V lookup: CDR1 DFQATT, CDR2 SNEGSKA (reference sequence). V gave up 3 bases and J gave up 12 bases; unmatched junction bases: 21. CDR3 size: 17 residues. V usage is TRBV20-1 and J usage is TRBJ2-1; 9 bases fit TRBD2. This clonotype was sampled from a human donor in a cohort sampled during active COVID-19. The sequenced sample consisted of peripheral blood. Here the CDR3 reads CSASSPFPSGTTAAQFF. CDR3 DNA: TGCAGTGCTAGTAGCCCGTTCCCTAGCGGGACAACAGCTGCGCAGTTCTTC.